This passage covers 17 T cell receptor beta chains from one sample sequenced in a study of blood T cell repertoires in COVID-19. Assay: immunoSEQ multiplex PCR; the TCRdb copy retains only in-frame clones and omits some. In the table there are about 440,000 clones, around nine tenths of which are singletons. Sample: peripheral blood. These receptors were obtained from a woman aged 25-40 years with acute or convalescent COVID-19.

This chain uses TRBV5-5 with TRBJ2-5, with 9 bases aligning to TRBD1. The germline CDR1 and CDR2 sequences are SGHKS and YYEKEE (reference sequence). CDR3 size: 15 residues. The V and J ends lost 8 bases and 5 bases, in that order; junction bases with no gene match: 13. This CDR3 is CASGADRGLGETQYF. CDR3 sequence (DNA): TGTGCCAGTGGAGCGGACAGGGGTCTAGGTGAGACCCAGTACTTC. Combining the CDR3 with reference TRBV5-5 and TRBJ2-5 gives the whole variable domain DAGVTQSPTHLIKTRGQQVTLRCSPISGHKSVSWYQQVLGQGPQFIFQYYEKEERGRGNFPDRFSARQFPNYSSELNVNALLLGDSALYLCASGADRGLGETQYFGPGTRLLVL.

This clone showed up just once. The rearrangement links TRBV5-4 to TRBJ2-7; maybe TRBD1 (5 bases). The V end lost 6 bases, the J end lost 6 bases, and 16 bases lay between the germline ends. CDR1 and CDR2 (germline): SGHNT, YYREEE (reference sequence). This CDR3 region has 13 residues. The CDR3 DNA follows: TGTGCCAGCAACGCGCAGGGTACCGGCGAGCAGTACTTC. This sequence encodes CASNAQGTGEQYF.

J is TRBJ1-1 and V is TRBV6-5, with D maybe TRBD1 (6 bases). Trimming shortened V by 10 bases and J by 4 bases, and 16 bases separated the two germline ends. The CDR3 spans 13 residues. Germline lookup yields CDR1 MNHEY and CDR2 SVGAGI. The DNA of the CDR3 is TGTGCCACCAGGACAGTTCAGGGCACTGAAGCTTTCTTT. It is translated as CATRTVQGTEAFF.

Concerning this clone: Other DNA sequences of this sample code for an identical CDR3. V gene TRBV5-1 combines with J gene TRBJ2-5, with 10 nucleotides matching TRBD1. The V and J ends lost 1 base and 2 bases, in that order; junction bases with no gene match: 2. The CDR3 covers 15 residues. Germline CDR1 reads SGHRS; CDR2 reads YFSETQ. CDR3 nucleotides: TGCGCCAGCAGCTTGATGGGACAGGGGCAAGAGACCCAGTACTTC. As protein: CASSLMGQGQETQYF. Based on the CDR3 plus reference TRBV5-1 and TRBJ2-5, the full variable domain is KAGVTQTPRYLIKTRGQQVTLSCSPISGHRSVSWYQQTPGQGLQFLFEYFSETQRNKGNFPGRFSGRQFSNSRSEMNVSTLELGDSALYLCASSLMGQGQETQYFGPGTRLLVL.

The chain links TRBV7-3 to TRBJ2-1; 8 bases agree with TRBD1. The ends lost 5 bases at V and 7 bases at J; junction bases unmatched: 10. Germline CDR1 SGHTA, CDR2 FQGTGA. This CDR3 comprises 15 residues. CDR3: CASSEGTGIRNEQFF. The CDR3 coding sequence is TGTGCCAGCAGCGAGGGGACAGGCATTCGGAATGAGCAGTTCTTC.

The rearrangement links TRBV7-2 to TRBJ2-5, with D uncertain. V was shortened by 5 bases and J by 7 bases, with 20 bases between the two germline ends. CDR1 is SGHTA and CDR2 is FQGNSA in the germline V gene. The CDR3 length is 15 residues. CDR3 region: CASSQADSLGWTQYF. In DNA, the CDR3 is TGTGCCAGCAGCCAAGCCGACTCTCTCGGGTGGACCCAGTACTTC.

The V and J genes are TRBV5-1 and TRBJ1-2; TRBD1 might be the D (5 bases). The ends were cut back, 4 bases at V and 2 bases at J, with 9 bases in the middle. CDR3 length equals 13 residues. Germline V CDR1 and CDR2: SGHRS, YFSETQ. Here the CDR3 reads CASSGAYNYGYTF. The DNA for the CDR3 is TGCGCCAGCAGCGGGGCCTACAACTATGGCTACACCTTC.

The chain is built from TRBV5-4 and TRBJ1-5; 8 positions agree with TRBD1. The V segment lost 4 bases and the J segment 7 bases; nucleotides outside the gene matches: 13. The CDR3 is 16 residues long. CDR1 and CDR2 from the germline V gene are SGHNT and YYREEE (reference sequence). This CDR3 reads CASSNTAGTGSQPQHF. The DNA for the CDR3 is TGTGCCAGCAGCAATACTGCCGGGACAGGAAGCCAGCCCCAGCATTTT.

The V gene is TRBV4-2, the J gene TRBJ2-3; 11 bases map to TRBD2. CDR1 and CDR2 from the germline V gene are LGHNA and YNFKEQ. The CDR3 is made up of 17 amino acids. J was trimmed by 2 bases and V by 3 bases; bases with no gene match: 7. The CDR3 region has the DNA TGTGCCAGCAGCCATCAGCCTAGCGGGGGGATCACAGATACGCAGTATTTT. This encodes CASSHQPSGGITDTQYF.

The rearrangement joins TRBV4-1 to TRBJ1-1; tentatively, D is TRBD1 (6 bases). The CDR3 contains 14 residues. The ends were cut back, 1 base at V and 0 bases at J, with 6 bases in the middle. CDR1 is MGHRA and CDR2 is YSYEKL in the germline V gene. CDR3 protein: CASSQGQVNTEAFF. The CDR3 DNA sequence: TGCGCCAGCAGCCAAGGACAGGTGAACACTGAAGCTTTCTTT.

V usage is TRBV7-3 and J usage is TRBJ1-6; D is uncertain. CDR1 is SGHTA and CDR2 is FQGTGA in the germline V gene. Trimming pared 0 bases from V and 6 bases from J, leaving 9 bases between. The CDR3 covers 15 residues. The CDR3 nucleotides are TGTGCCAGCAGCTTAACGGTGGCCCCTAATTCACCCCTCCACTTT. This translates into CASSLTVAPNSPLHF.

The rearrangement links TRBV9 to TRBJ2-3; no firm D call. Trimming shortened V by 4 bases and J by 5 bases, and 8 bases separated the two germline ends. CDR3 length: 12 amino acids. Per the germline V gene, CDR1 is SGDLS and CDR2 is YYNGEE. CDR3 sequence (DNA): TGTGCCAGCAGCCCAGCAGGAGATACGCAGTATTTT. It translates to CASSPAGDTQYF.

The V call is TRBV7-3, the J call TRBJ2-3; 9 positions match TRBD2. This CDR3 spans 16 amino acids. The V gene's germline CDR1 is SGHTA and CDR2 FQGTGA. The trim removed 2 bases at V and 0 bases at J, leaving 3 bases unmatched. The CDR3 reads CASSLGLAFSTDTQYF. In DNA form, the CDR3 reads TGTGCCAGCAGCTTAGGACTAGCGTTTAGCACAGATACGCAGTATTTT.

The chain is built from TRBV9 and TRBJ2-2; TRBD1 aligns across 8 bases. With 3 bases clipped from V and 3 bases from J, the junction kept 10 bases outside the gene matches. Looked up from germline, CDR1 is SGDLS and CDR2 is YYNGEE. This CDR3 has 17 amino acids. CDR3 in DNA: TGTGCCAGCAGCGGCCCCCGGGACAGGACGGACACCGGGGAGCTGTTTTTT. Translating it yields CASSGPRDRTDTGELFF.

The chain uses TRBV11-2 and TRBJ1-2; 8 bases are a match to TRBD1. The V and J ends lost 5 bases and 8 bases, in that order; junction bases with no gene match: 7. Germline V gives CDR1 SGHAT, CDR2 FQNNGV. This CDR3 contains 13 residues. The CDR3 loop reads CASSPRGLRGYTF. The CDR3 DNA sequence: TGTGCCAGCAGCCCCAGGGGGCTGAGGGGCTACACCTTC.

The table lists this clone with a count of one. J is TRBJ1-1 and V is TRBV19; D is unresolved. The CDR3 runs to 13 residues. Germline CDR1 reads LNHDA; CDR2 reads SQIVND (reference sequence). V was pared by 3 bases and J by 8 bases, with 13 bases between. The CDR3 DNA follows: TGTGCCAGTAGTATCCGGGTATTTAGAGAAGCTTTCTTT. This encodes CASSIRVFREAFF. Filled out from reference TRBV19 and TRBJ1-1, the complete variable domain reads DGGITQSPKYLFRKEGQNVTLSCEQNLNHDAMYWYRQDPGQGLRLIYYSQIVNDFQKGDIAEGYSVSREKKESFPLTVTSAQKNPTAFYLCASSIRVFREAFFGQGTRLTVV.

The chain is built from TRBV4-1 and TRBJ2-1; D is ambiguous. CDR3 length: 12 residues. The germline V and J ends were trimmed by 4 bases and 6 bases, with 7 bases remaining between them. The germline gives CDR1 MGHRA, CDR2 YSYEKL. CDR3 region: CASSPQVNEQFF. In DNA form, the CDR3 reads TGCGCCAGCAGCCCCCAGGTCAATGAGCAGTTCTTC.